Following are 25 T cell receptor beta chains from one sample sequenced in a study of regulatory T cells in long-lasting Graves disease. Researchers made TCR beta libraries by using iRepertoire HTBI primers and running Arm-PCR on CDR3 regions. Each CDR3 protein is one row after TCRdb ran MiXCR on the multiplex PCR reads. The data show a few hundred thousand distinct CDR3 sequences, about 15% seen once. This sample's time point: newly diagnosed GD, antithyroid drugs for less than 3 months. Researchers made the TCR library from RNA that was extracted from PBMCs. The same data also went into a second study, on T cells in Graves' hyperthyroidism and ophthalmopathy.

This material consisted of peripheral blood mononuclear cells (PBMCs), taken at new diagnosis, from a patient treated with antithyroid drugs. The receptors here all came from a woman aged 45-59 years with Graves disease.

There are many counts of this clonotype. This chain uses TRBV3-1 with TRBJ1-1; D is unclear. CDR1 LGHDT and CDR2 YNNKEL come from the germline V gene (reference sequence). The CDR3 totals 14 residues. Deletions cut 0 bases from V and 8 bases from J, with 13 bases between. The DNA of the CDR3 is TGTGCCAGCAGCCAAGATTTAACCCCCAACGAAGCTTTCTTT. Protein product: CASSQDLTPNEAFF.

This chain links TRBV27 with TRBJ1-1; D might be TRBD1 (6 bases). Trimming pared 0 bases from V and 5 bases from J, leaving 13 bases between. The CDR3 consists of 15 residues. Looked up from germline, CDR1 is MNHEY and CDR2 is SMNVEV (reference sequence). CDR3 in amino acids: CASSLSRGAYTEAFF. CDR3 nucleotide sequence: TGTGCCAGCAGTTTATCGAGGGGGGCTTATACTGAAGCTTTCTTT.

This clonotype was observed at least ten times. This sequence joins TRBV29-1 and TRBJ1-2, with unresolved D. Trimming took 4 bases from V and 4 from J, leaving 10 bases between them. Germline V gene data show CDR1 as SQVTM and CDR2 as ANQGSEA. This CDR3 region has 12 residues. CDR3 in DNA: TGCAGCGTTGTTTCAGATTTCTATGGCTACACCTTC. Protein sequence: CSVVSDFYGYTF.

The gene calls are TRBV7-9 and TRBJ2-1; TRBD2 aligns across 10 bases. This CDR3 contains 11 residues. Trimming cost V 4 bases and J 16 bases; bases outside gene matches: 4. Germline V CDR1 and CDR2: SEHNR, FQNEAQ (reference sequence). CDR3 sequence: CASSSSLAGFF. CDR3 DNA: TGTGCCAGCAGCTCCTCACTAGCGGGATTCTTC. Full variable domain (outside the CDR3, taken from reference TRBV7-9 and TRBJ2-1): DTGVSQNPRHKITKRGQNVTFRCDPISEHNRLYWYRQTLGQGPEFLTYFQNEAQLEKSRLLSDRFSAERPKGSFSTLEIQRTEQGDSAMYLCASSSSLAGFFGPGTRLTVL.

In its sample, this clonotype was seen many times. This chain connects TRBV28 to TRBJ2-5; no reliable D call. CDR1 is MDHEN, CDR2 SYDVKM, per germline. This CDR3 is built from 13 residues. With 7 bases removed from V and 2 bases from J, the gap between germline ends came to 11 bases. The CDR3 coding sequence is TGTGCCAGCACTGATTCTGCGCAAGAGACCCAGTACTTC. It is translated as CASTDSAQETQYF. Based on the CDR3 plus reference TRBV28 and TRBJ2-5, the full variable domain is DVKVTQSSRYLVKRTGEKVFLECVQDMDHENMFWYRQDPGLGLRLIYFSYDVKMKEKGDIPEGYSVSREKKERFSLILESASTNQTSMYLCASTDSAQETQYFGPGTRLLVL.

The chain uses TRBV20-1 and TRBJ2-1; TRBD2 aligns across 8 bases. Germline trimming cut 6 bases from V and 1 base from J; bases unmatched to any gene: 5. The CDR3 runs 14 residues. Germline values: CDR1 DFQATT, CDR2 SNEGSKA (reference sequence). CDR3 residues: CSALLAASYNEQFF. The DNA of the CDR3 is TGCAGTGCACTACTAGCGGCTTCCTACAATGAGCAGTTCTTC.

Notes on this clonotype: This could be a read error, since a much larger clone is one nucleotide away. The chain recombines TRBV28 with TRBJ2-3, with unresolved D. The CDR3 is 16 residues long. In germline, CDR1 is MDHEN, CDR2 SYDVKM. V gave up 3 bases and J gave up 0 bases, with 13 bases separating them. As DNA, the CDR3 is TGTGCCAGCAGTTTTTGGGTGGCCTTGAGCACAGATACGCAGTATTTT. The encoded protein is CASSFWVALSTDTQYF.

The table lists this clonotype with many counts. The CDR3 region is CSVPGTSGRAFPDTQYF. The CDR3 region has the DNA TGCAGCGTCCCCGGAACGAGCGGGAGGGCCTTCCCAGATACGCAGTATTTT. The chain is built from TRBV29-1 and TRBJ2-3; TRBD2 matches 10 bases. The germline V gene has CDR1 SQVTM and CDR2 ANQGSEA. V was pared by 6 bases and J by 4 bases, with 16 bases of the junction left unmatched. The CDR3 extends over 17 amino acids.

This clonotype occurred many times. The chain recombines TRBV12-3 or TRBV12-4 with TRBJ2-7; D uncertain. Trimming left V 3 bases short and J 0 bases short, with 9 bases between. This CDR3 spans 14 amino acids. The CDR3 coding sequence is TGTGCCAGCAGTTTTAACGAGGCCTCCTACGAGCAGTACTTC. Protein sequence: CASSFNEASYEQYF.

J is TRBJ1-3 and V is TRBV9; no definite D call. V dropped 0 bases and J dropped 4 bases, with 14 bases sitting between them. This CDR3 has 16 residues. Germline CDR1 is SGDLS and CDR2 is YYNGEE. The CDR3 bases are TGTGCCAGCAGCGTAGAGTCCCCGGGTAGAGGAAACACCATATATTTT. Translating gives CASSVESPGRGNTIYF. The complete variable domain, with remaining parts taken from reference TRBV9 and TRBJ1-3, reads DSGVTQTPKHLITATGQRVTLRCSPRSGDLSVYWYQQSLDQGLQFLIQYYNGEERAKGNILERFSAQQFPDLHSELNLSSLELGDSALYFCASSVESPGRGNTIYFGEGSWLTVV.

This clonotype was seen ten or more times. J is TRBJ1-1 and V is TRBV12-3 or TRBV12-4; D call uncertain. The CDR3 spans 15 residues. V lost 5 bases and J lost 7, with 20 bases in between. The CDR3 is CASSPPPRTQLEAFF. For the CDR3, the DNA is TGTGCCAGCAGTCCTCCCCCTAGAACACAGCTTGAAGCTTTCTTT.

The J gene is TRBJ2-1, the V gene TRBV10-3; 7 bases are a match to TRBD1. Trimming took 8 bases from V and 6 from J; bases not matched to a gene: 7. The CDR3 consists of 13 residues. Germline CDR1 is ENHRY and CDR2 is SYGVKD. The chain's CDR3 is CAILDPGGNEQFF. CDR3 in DNA: TGTGCCATCCTGGATCCAGGGGGCAATGAGCAGTTCTTC.

The chain combines TRBV7-9 with TRBJ1-1; possible D gene TRBD1, 6 bases. The CDR3 runs to 14 residues. V lost 5 bases to trimming and J lost 5 bases, with 15 bases between them. CDR1 is SEHNR, CDR2 FQNEAQ, per germline (reference sequence). CDR3 in amino acids: CASSPRSGETEAFF. CDR3 bases: TGTGCCAGCAGCCCCCGTTCAGGGGAAACTGAAGCTTTCTTT.

This clonotype appeared once. With a far larger clone one base away, a read error is the likely cause. The rearrangement uses TRBV7-9 and TRBJ2-7; D remains unclear. The V gene lost 1 base and the J gene lost 4 bases, with 11 bases spanning the gap. The CDR3 loop spans 14 amino acids. The V gene's germline CDR1 is SEHNR and CDR2 FQNEAQ (reference sequence). The CDR3 nucleotides are TGTGCCAGCAGCTTAGGTTTCGTGTTGTACGAGCAGTACTTC. Encoded protein: CASSLGFVLYEQYF.

This chain links TRBV2 with TRBJ2-3; TRBD1 is a possible D gene (7 bases). V lost 6 bases to trimming and J lost 3 bases, with 22 bases between them. Germline CDR1 SNHLY, CDR2 FYNNEI. The CDR3 runs 17 residues. CDR3 sequence: CASRGQGDRGRTDTQYF. CDR3 DNA: TGTGCCAGCAGAGGGCAGGGGGACCGGGGGAGGACAGATACGCAGTATTTT.

This clonotype was seen repeatedly, ten times or more. The V call is TRBV28, the J call TRBJ2-5; TRBD1 might be the D (6 bases). The CDR3 is 13 residues long. Germline loops: CDR1 MDHEN, CDR2 SYDVKM. V lost 4 bases and J 2 bases, leaving 8 bases between the germline ends. The CDR3 DNA sequence: TGTGCCAGCAGTTCCGGACAGCAAGAGACCCAGTACTTC. Its protein product is CASSSGQQETQYF.

V is TRBV7-9 and J is TRBJ2-1; 11 positions agree with TRBD2. The V gene end was trimmed by 2 bases and the J gene end by 6 bases; junction bases not matched to a gene: 15. Germline loops: CDR1 SEHNR, CDR2 FQNEAQ (reference sequence). The CDR3 length is 19 residues. The CDR3 DNA reads TGTGCCAGCAGCTTAACCTCCCGGCCTAGCGGGAGGAATCCCAATGAGCAGTTCTTC. Translating gives CASSLTSRPSGRNPNEQFF.

In its sample, this clonotype was seen a few times. V usage is TRBV10-1 and J usage is TRBJ2-7; D uncertain. The CDR3 runs 14 residues. Germline CDR1 is WNHNN and CDR2 is SYGVQD (reference sequence). Deletions cut 3 bases from V and 2 bases from J, with 11 bases between. The CDR3 nucleotides read TGCGCCAGCAGTGATTTACGACAACCCTACGAGCAGTACTTC. As protein: CASSDLRQPYEQYF.

Concerning this clonotype: The junction does not match germline at one end; this may be a read error. The rearrangement joins TRBV5-1 to TRBJ2-5, with D maybe TRBD2 (6 bases). The J call may be in error: the DNA end matches TRBJ2-1 better. Per the germline V gene, CDR1 is SGHRS and CDR2 is YFSETQ. The CDR3 is 14 amino acids. CDR3 residues: CASSLANSYNDQFF. The CDR3 DNA is TGCGCCAGCAGTCTAGCGAACTCCTACAATGATCAGTTCTTC.

This clonotype occurred many times. The chain joins TRBV28 to TRBJ1-5; TRBD1 matches at 9 bases. The CDR3 is 18 residues long. V was pared by 2 bases and J by 7 bases, with 15 bases of the junction left unmatched. Germline CDR1 reads MDHEN; CDR2 reads SYDVKM. CDR3 sequence reads: CASSLPGQGGELGQPQHF. As DNA, the CDR3 is TGTGCCAGCAGTTTACCGGGACAGGGAGGAGAATTAGGACAGCCCCAGCATTTT.

This clonotype was seen many times. The chain links TRBV12-3 or TRBV12-4 to TRBJ2-2; weak D call: TRBD2 (6 bases). Trimming removed 10 bases at V and 3 bases at J, with 18 bases between. The CDR3 has 15 residues. The CDR3 DNA follows: TGTGCCATAGCCGGAGGAGGGAGACACACCGGGGAGCTGTTTTTT. This sequence encodes CAIAGGGRHTGELFF.

This clonotype has a count of ten or more. The rearrangement joins TRBV5-1 to TRBJ2-1; no definite D call. Per germline, CDR1 SGHRS and CDR2 YFSETQ. Trimming pared 4 bases from V and 2 bases from J, leaving 16 bases between. This CDR3 is 16 amino acids long. The DNA for the CDR3 is TGCGCCAGCAGCCCTGTGTCTGGTGGACCCTACAATGAGCAGTTCTTC. Residues: CASSPVSGGPYNEQFF.

This clonotype appeared a few times. This sequence joins TRBV6-5 and TRBJ2-1, with D perhaps TRBD1 (6 bases). V was cut by 0 bases and J by 8 bases, with 11 bases left in between. The CDR3 consists of 14 residues. Germline assignment: CDR1 MNHEY and CDR2 SVGAGI. CDR3 sequence reads: CASSYSGGRHEQFF. CDR3 nucleotides: TGTGCCAGCAGTTACTCAGGGGGTCGCCATGAGCAGTTCTTC.

This clonotype was recorded a few times. The chain employs TRBV28 and TRBJ2-1; unclear D gene. Germline V gene data show CDR1 as MDHEN and CDR2 as SYDVKM. Trimming shortened V by 5 bases and J by 10 bases, and 15 bases separated the two germline ends. The CDR3 runs 13 residues. This CDR3 is CASSPPTVGEQFF. CDR3 sequence (DNA): TGTGCCAGCAGTCCCCCGACTGTTGGGGAGCAGTTCTTC.

V is TRBV3-1 and J is TRBJ1-6; D unresolved. V was cut by 2 bases and J by 9 bases, with 17 bases left in between. This CDR3 has 16 amino acids. CDR1 and CDR2 from the germline V gene are LGHDT and YNNKEL (reference sequence). CDR3: CASSQFGGHGGSPLHF. Written as DNA, the CDR3 is TGTGCCAGCAGCCAATTTGGAGGGCATGGTGGTTCACCCCTCCACTTT.